This TCR beta chain stems from a study of shared clonotypes between healthy human individuals. In the study overall: Used for every donor were three CD4 naive, three CD4 memory, two CD8 naive and one CD8 memory plate.

With respect to this clone: Its antigen is undetermined.

Only in-frame clones appear in the TCRdb table, and some are missing; sequencing was by immunoSEQ multiplex PCR. The repertoire has fewer than 850,000 clones, more than 70% of them found once; the top ten carry approximately 1.8%. Broader study findings: The diversity represented, both genetic and in exposure history, was limited by few donors. Naive subsets tended to show greater estimated richness than memory subsets.

This receptor was taken from a woman in her twenties or thirties in good health. What was sequenced was memory CD4+ T cells sorted from blood. Subset specified: CD45RA-negative fraction.

CDR3 DNA sequence: TGCGCCAGCAGACGGACGCTCACAGATACGCAGTATTTT. This gives the protein CASRRTLTDTQYF. This chain joins TRBV10-1 and TRBJ2-3; D not certain. Germline CDR1 is WNHNN and CDR2 is SYGVQD (reference sequence). Trimming took 6 bases from V and 2 from J, leaving 9 bases between them. The CDR3 length is 13 residues.